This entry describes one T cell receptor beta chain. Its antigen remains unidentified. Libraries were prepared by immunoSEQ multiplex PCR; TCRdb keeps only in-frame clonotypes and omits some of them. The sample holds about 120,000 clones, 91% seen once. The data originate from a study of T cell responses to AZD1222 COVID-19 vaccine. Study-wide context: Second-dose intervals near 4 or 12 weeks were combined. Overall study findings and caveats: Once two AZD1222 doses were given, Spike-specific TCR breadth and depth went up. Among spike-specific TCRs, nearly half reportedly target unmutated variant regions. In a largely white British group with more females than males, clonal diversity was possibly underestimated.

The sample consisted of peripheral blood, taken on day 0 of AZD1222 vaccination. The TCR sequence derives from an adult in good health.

Here the CDR3 reads CASSPPRARAFF. The CDR3, as DNA: TGTGCCAGCAGCCCTCCCCGAGCTCGAGCTTTCTTT. J is TRBJ1-1 and V is TRBV28; no reliable D call. Looked up from germline, CDR1 is MDHEN and CDR2 is SYDVKM. The CDR3 runs to 12 residues. Trimming removed 6 bases at V and 10 bases at J, with 15 bases between.